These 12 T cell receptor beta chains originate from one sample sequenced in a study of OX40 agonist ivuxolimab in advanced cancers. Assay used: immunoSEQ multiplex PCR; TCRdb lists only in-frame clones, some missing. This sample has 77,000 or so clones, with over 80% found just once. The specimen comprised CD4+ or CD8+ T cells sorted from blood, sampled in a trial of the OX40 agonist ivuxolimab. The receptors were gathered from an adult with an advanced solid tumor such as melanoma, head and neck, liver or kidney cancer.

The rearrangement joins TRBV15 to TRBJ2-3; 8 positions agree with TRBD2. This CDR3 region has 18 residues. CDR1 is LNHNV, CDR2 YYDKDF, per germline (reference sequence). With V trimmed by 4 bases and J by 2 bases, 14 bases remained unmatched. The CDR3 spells CATSNRFAAGEFTDTQYF. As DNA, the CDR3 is TGTGCCACCAGCAATCGTTTCGCAGCGGGAGAATTCACAGATACGCAGTATTTT. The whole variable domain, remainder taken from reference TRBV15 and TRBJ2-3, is DAMVIQNPRYQVTQFGKPVTLSCSQTLNHNVMYWYQQKSSQAPKLLFHYYDKDFNNEADTPDNFQSRRPNTSFCFLDIRSPGLGDTAMYLCATSNRFAAGEFTDTQYFGPGTRLTVL.

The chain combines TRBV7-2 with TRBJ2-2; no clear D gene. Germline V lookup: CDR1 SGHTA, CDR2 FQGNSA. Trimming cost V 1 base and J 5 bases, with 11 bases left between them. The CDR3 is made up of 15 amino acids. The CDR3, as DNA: TGTGCCAGCAGCTTAGGAAGGAGTTGGACCGGGGAGCTGTTTTTT. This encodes CASSLGRSWTGELFF.

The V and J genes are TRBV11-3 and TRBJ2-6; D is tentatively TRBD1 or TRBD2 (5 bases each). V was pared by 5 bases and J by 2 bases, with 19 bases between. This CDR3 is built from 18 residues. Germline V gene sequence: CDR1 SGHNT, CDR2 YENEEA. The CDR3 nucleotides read TGTGCCAGCAGCCCACGGCCGACGGGACGGACTGGGGCCAACGTCCTGACTTTC. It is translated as CASSPRPTGRTGANVLTF.

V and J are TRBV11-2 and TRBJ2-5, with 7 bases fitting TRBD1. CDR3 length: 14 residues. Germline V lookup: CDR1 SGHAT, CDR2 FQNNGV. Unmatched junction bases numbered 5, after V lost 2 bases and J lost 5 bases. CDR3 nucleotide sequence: TGTGCCAGCAGCTTAACAGGGGTTGGGGAGACCCAGTACTTC. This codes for CASSLTGVGETQYF.

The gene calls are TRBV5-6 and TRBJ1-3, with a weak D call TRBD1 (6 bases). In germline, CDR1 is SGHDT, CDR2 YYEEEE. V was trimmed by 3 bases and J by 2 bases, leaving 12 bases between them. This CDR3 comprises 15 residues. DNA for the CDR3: TGTGCCAGCAGCTCTAAGGGGGGAACTGGAAACACCATATATTTT. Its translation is CASSSKGGTGNTIYF.

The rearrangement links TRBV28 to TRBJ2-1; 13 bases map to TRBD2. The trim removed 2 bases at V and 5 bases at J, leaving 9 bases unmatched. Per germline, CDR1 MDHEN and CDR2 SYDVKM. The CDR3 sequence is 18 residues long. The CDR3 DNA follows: TGTGCCAGCAGTTTACCCATCGGGACTAGCGGGGCCCACAATGAGCAGTTCTTC. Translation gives CASSLPIGTSGAHNEQFF.

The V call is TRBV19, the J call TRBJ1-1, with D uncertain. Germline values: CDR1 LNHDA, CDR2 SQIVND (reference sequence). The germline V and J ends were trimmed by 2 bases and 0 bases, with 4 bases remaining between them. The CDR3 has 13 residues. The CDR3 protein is CASSIQVNTEAFF. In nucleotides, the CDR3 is TGTGCCAGTAGTATACAGGTGAACACTGAAGCTTTCTTT. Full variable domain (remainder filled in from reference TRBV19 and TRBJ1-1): DGGITQSPKYLFRKEGQNVTLSCEQNLNHDAMYWYRQDPGQGLRLIYYSQIVNDFQKGDIAEGYSVSREKKESFPLTVTSAQKNPTAFYLCASSIQVNTEAFFGQGTRLTVV.

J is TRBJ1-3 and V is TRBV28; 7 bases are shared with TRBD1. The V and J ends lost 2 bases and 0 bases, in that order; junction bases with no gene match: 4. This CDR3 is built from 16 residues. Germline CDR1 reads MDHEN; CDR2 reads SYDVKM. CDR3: CASSLVGTDSGNTIYF. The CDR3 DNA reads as TGTGCCAGCAGTTTAGTGGGGACAGACTCTGGAAACACCATATATTTT. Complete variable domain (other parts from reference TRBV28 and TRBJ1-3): DVKVTQSSRYLVKRTGEKVFLECVQDMDHENMFWYRQDPGLGLRLIYFSYDVKMKEKGDIPEGYSVSREKKERFSLILESASTNQTSMYLCASSLVGTDSGNTIYFGEGSWLTVV.

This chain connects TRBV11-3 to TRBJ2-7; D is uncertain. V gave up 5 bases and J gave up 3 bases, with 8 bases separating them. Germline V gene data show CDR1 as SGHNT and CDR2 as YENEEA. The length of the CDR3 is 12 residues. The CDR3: CASSLRFYEQYF. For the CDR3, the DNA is TGTGCCAGCAGCCTCCGATTCTACGAGCAGTACTTC.

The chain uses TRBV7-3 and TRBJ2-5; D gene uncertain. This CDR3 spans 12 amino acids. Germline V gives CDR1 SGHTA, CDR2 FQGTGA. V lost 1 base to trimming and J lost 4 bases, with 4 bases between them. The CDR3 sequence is CASSLIRETQYF. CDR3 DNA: TGTGCCAGCAGCTTAATACGAGAGACCCAGTACTTC.

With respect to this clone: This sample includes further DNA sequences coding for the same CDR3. The CDR3 sequence is CASSWTGGETQYF. DNA of the CDR3: TGTGCCAGCAGCTGGACCGGAGGGGAGACCCAGTACTTC. The gene calls are TRBV7-3 and TRBJ2-5; possibly TRBD2 for D (6 bases). V gave up 4 bases and J gave up 5 bases, with 11 bases separating them. From germline, CDR1 is SGHTA and CDR2 FQGTGA. CDR3 length: 13 amino acids.

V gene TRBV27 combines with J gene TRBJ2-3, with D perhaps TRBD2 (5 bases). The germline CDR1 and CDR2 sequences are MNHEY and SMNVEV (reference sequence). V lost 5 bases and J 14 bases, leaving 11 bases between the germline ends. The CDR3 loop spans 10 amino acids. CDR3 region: CASSPPRGYF. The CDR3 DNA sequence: TGTGCCAGCAGTCCCCCACGGGGGTATTTT.